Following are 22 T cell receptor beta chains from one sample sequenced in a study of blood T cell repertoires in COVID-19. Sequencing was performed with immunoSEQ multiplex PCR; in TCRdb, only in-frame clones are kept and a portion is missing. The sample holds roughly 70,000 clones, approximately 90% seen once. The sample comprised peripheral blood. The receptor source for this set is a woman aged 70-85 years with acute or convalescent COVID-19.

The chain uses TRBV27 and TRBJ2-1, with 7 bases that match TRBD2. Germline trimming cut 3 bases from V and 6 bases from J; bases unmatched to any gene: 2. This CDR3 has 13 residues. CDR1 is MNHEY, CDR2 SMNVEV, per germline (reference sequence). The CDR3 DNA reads TGTGCCAGCAGTTTGGGAGGGTTCAATGAGCAGTTCTTC. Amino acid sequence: CASSLGGFNEQFF.

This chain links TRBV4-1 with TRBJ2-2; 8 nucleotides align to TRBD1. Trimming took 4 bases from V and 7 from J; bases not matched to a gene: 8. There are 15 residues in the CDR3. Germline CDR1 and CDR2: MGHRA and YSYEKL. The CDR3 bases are TGCGCCAGCAGCCTGGGGGCAGGGGGCGGCGGGGAGCTGTTTTTT. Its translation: CASSLGAGGGGELFF.

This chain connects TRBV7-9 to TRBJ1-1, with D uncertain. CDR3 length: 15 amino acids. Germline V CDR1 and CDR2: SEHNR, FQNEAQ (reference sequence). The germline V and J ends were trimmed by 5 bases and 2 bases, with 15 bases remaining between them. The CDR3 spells CASSPQGLPNTEAFF. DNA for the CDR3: TGTGCCAGCAGCCCTCAAGGACTCCCAAACACTGAAGCTTTCTTT. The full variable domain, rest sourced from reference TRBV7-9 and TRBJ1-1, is DTGVSQNPRHKITKRGQNVTFRCDPISEHNRLYWYRQTLGQGPEFLTYFQNEAQLEKSRLLSDRFSAERPKGSFSTLEIQRTEQGDSAMYLCASSPQGLPNTEAFFGQGTRLTVV.

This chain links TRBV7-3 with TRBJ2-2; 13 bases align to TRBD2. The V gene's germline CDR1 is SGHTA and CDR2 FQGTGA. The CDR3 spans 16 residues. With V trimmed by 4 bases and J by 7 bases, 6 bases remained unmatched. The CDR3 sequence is CASSSGLAGRGGELFF. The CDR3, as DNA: TGTGCCAGCAGCTCGGGACTAGCGGGAAGGGGCGGGGAGCTGTTTTTT.

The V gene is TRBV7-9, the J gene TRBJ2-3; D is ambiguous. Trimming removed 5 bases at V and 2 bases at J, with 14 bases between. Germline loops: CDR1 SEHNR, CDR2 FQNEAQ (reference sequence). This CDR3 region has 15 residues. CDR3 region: CASSPDTENTDTQYF. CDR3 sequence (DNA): TGTGCCAGCAGCCCAGACACGGAAAACACAGATACGCAGTATTTT. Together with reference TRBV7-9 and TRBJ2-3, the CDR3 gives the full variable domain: DTGVSQNPRHKITKRGQNVTFRCDPISEHNRLYWYRQTLGQGPEFLTYFQNEAQLEKSRLLSDRFSAERPKGSFSTLEIQRTEQGDSAMYLCASSPDTENTDTQYFGPGTRLTVL.

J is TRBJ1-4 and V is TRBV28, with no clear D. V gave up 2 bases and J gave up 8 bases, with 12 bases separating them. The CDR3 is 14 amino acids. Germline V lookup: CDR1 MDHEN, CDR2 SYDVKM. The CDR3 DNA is TGTGCCAGCAGTTTAGGGCAGGTCCCAGAAAAACTGTTTTTT. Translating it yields CASSLGQVPEKLFF.

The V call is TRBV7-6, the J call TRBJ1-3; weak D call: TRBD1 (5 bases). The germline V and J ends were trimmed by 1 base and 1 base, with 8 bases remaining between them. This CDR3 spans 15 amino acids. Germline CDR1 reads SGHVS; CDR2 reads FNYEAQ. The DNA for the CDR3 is TGTGCCAGCAGCTTAGATGGGGGGTCTGGAAACACCATATATTTT. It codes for CASSLDGGSGNTIYF.

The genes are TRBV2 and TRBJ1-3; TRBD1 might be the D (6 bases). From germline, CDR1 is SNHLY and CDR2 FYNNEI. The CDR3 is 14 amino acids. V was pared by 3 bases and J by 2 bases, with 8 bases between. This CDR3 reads CASSENRAGNTIYF. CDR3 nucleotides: TGTGCCAGCAGTGAGAACAGGGCTGGAAACACCATATATTTT.

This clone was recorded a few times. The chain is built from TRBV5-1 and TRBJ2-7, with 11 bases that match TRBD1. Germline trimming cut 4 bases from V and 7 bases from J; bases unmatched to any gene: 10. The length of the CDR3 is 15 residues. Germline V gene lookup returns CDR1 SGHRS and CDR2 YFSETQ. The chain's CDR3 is CASSPDRGPVDEQYF. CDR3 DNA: TGCGCCAGCAGCCCGGACAGGGGGCCGGTAGATGAGCAGTACTTC. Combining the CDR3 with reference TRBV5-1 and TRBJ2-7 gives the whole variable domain KAGVTQTPRYLIKTRGQQVTLSCSPISGHRSVSWYQQTPGQGLQFLFEYFSETQRNKGNFPGRFSGRQFSNSRSEMNVSTLELGDSALYLCASSPDRGPVDEQYFGPGTRLTVT.

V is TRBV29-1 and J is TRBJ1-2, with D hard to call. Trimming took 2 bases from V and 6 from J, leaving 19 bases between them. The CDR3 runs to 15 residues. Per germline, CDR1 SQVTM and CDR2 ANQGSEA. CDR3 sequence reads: CSVEPPDERRDGYTF. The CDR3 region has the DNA TGCAGCGTTGAACCCCCAGACGAGAGGAGGGATGGCTACACCTTC.

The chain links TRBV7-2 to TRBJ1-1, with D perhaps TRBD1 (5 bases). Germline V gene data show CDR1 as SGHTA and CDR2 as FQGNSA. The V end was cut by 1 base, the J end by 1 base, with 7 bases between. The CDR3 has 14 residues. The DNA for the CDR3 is TGTGCCAGCAGCTTAGGCAGGGCGAACACTGAAGCTTTCTTT. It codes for CASSLGRANTEAFF.

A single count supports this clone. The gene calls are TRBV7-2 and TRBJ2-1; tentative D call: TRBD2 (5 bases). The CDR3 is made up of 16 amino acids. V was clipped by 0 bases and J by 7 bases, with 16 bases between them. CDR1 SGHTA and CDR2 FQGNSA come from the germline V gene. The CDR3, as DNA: TGTGCCAGCAGCTTAGCGTCGAGCGCGGGCTCGAATGAGCAGTTCTTC. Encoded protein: CASSLASSAGSNEQFF.

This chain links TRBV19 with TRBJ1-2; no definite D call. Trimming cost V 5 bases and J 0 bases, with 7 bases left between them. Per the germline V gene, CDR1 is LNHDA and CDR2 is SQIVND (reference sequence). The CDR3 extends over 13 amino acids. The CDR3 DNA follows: TGTGCCAGTAGTGATTTAGCTAACTATGGCTACACCTTC. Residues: CASSDLANYGYTF.

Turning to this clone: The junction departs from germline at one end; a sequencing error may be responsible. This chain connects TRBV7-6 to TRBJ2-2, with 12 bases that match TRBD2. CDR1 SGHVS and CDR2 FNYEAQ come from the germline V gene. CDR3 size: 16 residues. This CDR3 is CASSFLLAGGAGELFF. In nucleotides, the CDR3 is TGTGCCAGTAGCTTCCTTCTAGCGGGAGGGGCCGGGGAGCTGTTTTTT. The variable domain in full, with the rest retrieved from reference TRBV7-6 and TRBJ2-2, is GAGVSQSPRYKVTKRGQDVALRCDPISGHVSLYWYRQALGQGPEFLTYFNYEAQQDKSGLPNDRFSAERPEGSISTLTIQRTEQRDSAMYRCASSFLLAGGAGELFFGEGSRLTVL.

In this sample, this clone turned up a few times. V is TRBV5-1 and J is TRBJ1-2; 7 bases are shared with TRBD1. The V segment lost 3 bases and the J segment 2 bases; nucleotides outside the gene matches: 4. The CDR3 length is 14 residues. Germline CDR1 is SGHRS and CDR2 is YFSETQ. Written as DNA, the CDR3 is TGCGCCAGCAGCTCCGCACAGGGGAACTATGGCTACACCTTC. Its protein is CASSSAQGNYGYTF.

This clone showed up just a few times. The CDR3 here is CASTIGAGQQFF. For the CDR3, the DNA is TGTGCCAGCACCATAGGGGCAGGCCAGCAGTTCTTC. V is TRBV7-9 and J is TRBJ2-1; perhaps TRBD1 as D (5 bases). In germline, CDR1 is SEHNR, CDR2 FQNEAQ (reference sequence). V shed 7 bases and J shed 11 bases, with 15 bases lying between them. This CDR3 is 12 amino acids long. The entire variable domain, with the rest obtained from reference TRBV7-9 and TRBJ2-1, is as follows: DTGVSQNPRHKITKRGQNVTFRCDPISEHNRLYWYRQTLGQGPEFLTYFQNEAQLEKSRLLSDRFSAERPKGSFSTLEIQRTEQGDSAMYLCASTIGAGQQFFGPGTRLTVL.

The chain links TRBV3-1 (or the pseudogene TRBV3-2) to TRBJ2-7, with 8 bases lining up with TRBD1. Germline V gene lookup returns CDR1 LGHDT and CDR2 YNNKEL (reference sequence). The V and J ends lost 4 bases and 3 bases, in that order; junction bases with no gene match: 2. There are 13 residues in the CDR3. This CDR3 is CASSRQGSYEQYF. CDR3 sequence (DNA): TGTGCCAGCAGCCGACAGGGGAGCTACGAGCAGTACTTC.

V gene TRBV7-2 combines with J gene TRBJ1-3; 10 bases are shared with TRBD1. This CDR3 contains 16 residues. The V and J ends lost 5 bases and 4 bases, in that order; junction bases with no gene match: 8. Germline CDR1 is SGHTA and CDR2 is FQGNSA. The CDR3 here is CASSASGTGVGNTIYF. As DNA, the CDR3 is TGTGCCAGCAGCGCCTCCGGGACAGGGGTGGGAAACACCATATATTTT. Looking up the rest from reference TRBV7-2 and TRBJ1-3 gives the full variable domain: GAGVSQSPSNKVTEKGKDVELRCDPISGHTALYWYRQSLGQGLEFLIYFQGNSAPDKSGLPSDRFSAERTGGSVSTLTIQRTQQEDSAVYLCASSASGTGVGNTIYFGEGSWLTVV.

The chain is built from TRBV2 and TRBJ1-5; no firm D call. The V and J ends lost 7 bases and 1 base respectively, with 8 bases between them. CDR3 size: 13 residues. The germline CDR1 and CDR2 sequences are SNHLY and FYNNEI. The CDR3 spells CASTPGSNQPQHF. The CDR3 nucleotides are TGTGCCAGCACCCCGGGGAGCAATCAGCCCCAGCATTTT.

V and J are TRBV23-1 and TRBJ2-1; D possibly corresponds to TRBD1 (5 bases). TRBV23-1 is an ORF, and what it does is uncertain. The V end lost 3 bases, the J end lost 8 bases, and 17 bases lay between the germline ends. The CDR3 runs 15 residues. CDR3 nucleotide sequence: TGCGCCAGCAGTCACCCTGTCACAGGCAGCGATGAGCAGTTCTTC. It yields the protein CASSHPVTGSDEQFF.

CDR3 in amino acids: CASSDSLRGTTDTQYF. The CDR3 DNA is TGTGCCAGCAGTGACTCACTCAGGGGGACCACAGATACGCAGTATTTT. The rearrangement uses TRBV6-4 and TRBJ2-3, with TRBD1 identical over 7 bases. With V trimmed by 0 bases and J by 2 bases, 5 bases remained unmatched. Germline loops: CDR1 MRHNA, CDR2 SNTAGT. This CDR3 contains 16 residues.

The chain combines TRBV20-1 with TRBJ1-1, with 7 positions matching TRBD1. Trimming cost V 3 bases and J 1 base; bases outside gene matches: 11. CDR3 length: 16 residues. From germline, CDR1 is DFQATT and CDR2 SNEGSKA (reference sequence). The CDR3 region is CSASGTERFRNTEAFF. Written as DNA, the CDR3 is TGCAGTGCTAGTGGGACAGAACGTTTTCGGAACACTGAAGCTTTCTTT.